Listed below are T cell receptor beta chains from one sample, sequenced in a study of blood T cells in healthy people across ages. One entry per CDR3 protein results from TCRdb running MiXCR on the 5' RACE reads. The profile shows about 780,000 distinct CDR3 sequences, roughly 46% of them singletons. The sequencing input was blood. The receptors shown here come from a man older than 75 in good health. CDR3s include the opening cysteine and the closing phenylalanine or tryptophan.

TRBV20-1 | CSAVPGQGDEAFF
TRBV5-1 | CASSLEEGTDTQYF
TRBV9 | CASSVDPAGVAYNEQFF
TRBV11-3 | CASSRGGGSVNEQFF
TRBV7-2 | CASSQVGSTDTQYF
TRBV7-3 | CASSSGVGSQETQYF
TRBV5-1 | CASSLGDSNGYTF
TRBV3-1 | CASSQDRGGTSTDTQYF
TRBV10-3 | CATGARTRETQYF
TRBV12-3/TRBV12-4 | CASSLAGVQRGYEQYF
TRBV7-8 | CASSAEGLEQFF
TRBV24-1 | CATSDWRQGTGETQYF
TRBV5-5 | CASSLASSNTGELFF
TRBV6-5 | CASIAGPGQGANGYTF
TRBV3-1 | CASSQEQGERYF
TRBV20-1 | CSARSGQGEDLETQYF
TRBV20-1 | CSARDDASGSYEQYF
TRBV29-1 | CSVEPRELYEQYF
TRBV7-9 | CASSPEWAGGPETQYF
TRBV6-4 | CASSGTPGANVLTF
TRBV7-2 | CASSFGTGGLEKLFF
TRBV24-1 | CATSDSRGVWRGTDTQYF
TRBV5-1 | CASSSEGGNTGELFF
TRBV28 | CASSTRTSGRRHEQFF
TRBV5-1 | CASSWGDYGYTF
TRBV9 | CASSGQGGADTQYF
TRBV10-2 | CASKGTSGPTDTQYF
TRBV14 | CASSRTGVTGELFF
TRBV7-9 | CASSLHPRLAQIPYEQYF
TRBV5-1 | CASTRPTPSNNEQFF
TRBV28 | CASSSGTPPQHF
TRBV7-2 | CASSRQHRVLSGANVLTF
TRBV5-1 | CASSFGAGLNNEQFF
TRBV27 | CASAFRETQYF
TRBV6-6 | CASSYTPRETQYF
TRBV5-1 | CASSPDQGRYEQYF
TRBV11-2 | CACSLGDEQYF
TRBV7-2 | CASSLAHGTDYQETQYF
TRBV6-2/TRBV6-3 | CASSYPGQGKDEQYF
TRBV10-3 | CAIRDGQTAYEQYF
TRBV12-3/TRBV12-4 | CASSLNQGGYEQYF
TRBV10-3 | CAIQAPAGNEQFF
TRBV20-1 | CSAQRPTGRYEQYF
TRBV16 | CASSARVLYEQYF
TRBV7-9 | CASSFLQGMNTEAFF
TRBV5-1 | CASRVTGEGTQYF
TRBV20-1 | CSARAAGGTYYNEQFF
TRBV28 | CASSLYGSRQETQYF